The sequence of this TCR beta chain was determined in a study of cytomegalovirus exposure and HLA in healthy donors. Germline V CDR1 and CDR2: MGHDK, SYGVNS. The length of the CDR3 is 13 residues. Deletions cut 7 bases from V and 1 base from J, with 11 bases between. Both 60 Vbeta primers and 13 Jbeta primers went into the PCR. TCRdb's table, derived via immunoSEQ multiplex PCR, lists solely in-frame clones and lacks some. Among around 160,000 clones listed, around three quarters were seen once. The J gene is TRBJ2-7, the V gene TRBV25-1; D unresolved. This clonotype originated in a man aged 35-49 years in good health and CMV-seropositive. Input material: PBMCs. CDR3 amino acids: CASIFLRSYEQYF. CDR3 DNA sequence: TGTGCCAGCATCTTTCTCCGGTCCTACGAGCAGTACTTC.